What follows are 15 T cell receptor beta chains derived from one specimen sequenced in a study of T-cell reconstitution after alpha-beta-depleted transplantation in children. Preparation of the TCRbeta library used unique molecular identifiers. TCRdb reanalysed the PCR reads using MiXCR and keeps one entry per CDR3 protein. The data contain about 240,000 distinct CDR3 sequences, around 25% of them singletons. The sample in question was PBMCs, obtained before TCRalphabeta/CD19-depleted stem cell transplant. The source is a girl aged 2 to 10 with Fanconi anemia, due to receive a stem cell transplant.

There are many counts of this clonotype. The V and J genes are TRBV20-1 and TRBJ1-4, with 9 bases aligning to TRBD1. CDR1 DFQATT and CDR2 SNEGSKA come from the germline V gene (reference sequence). Trimming took 4 bases from V and 7 from J; bases not matched to a gene: 7. The CDR3 is made up of 14 amino acids. Here the CDR3 DNA reads TGCAGTGCTATACAGGGGGCTGGGGGTGAAAAACTGTTTTTT. Encoded protein: CSAIQGAGGEKLFF.

This clonotype was found a few times. V is TRBV20-1 and J is TRBJ2-7, with D possibly being TRBD2 (6 bases). Germline CDR1 reads DFQATT; CDR2 reads SNEGSKA (reference sequence). V lost 4 bases and J 2 bases, leaving 6 bases between the germline ends. The CDR3 totals 11 residues. The CDR3 coding sequence is TGCAGTGCTAAGCGGGCCTACGAGCAGTACTTC. Its translation: CSAKRAYEQYF.

This clonotype was seen repeatedly, ten times or more. CDR3 bases: TGTGCCAGCAGTTATTCGGCGGTGGCTGAAGCTTTCTTT. Encoded protein: CASSYSAVAEAFF. V and J are TRBV6-5 and TRBJ1-1; D unresolved. With 3 bases removed from V and 6 bases from J, the gap between germline ends came to 11 bases. The CDR3 consists of 13 residues. CDR1 and CDR2 from the germline V gene are MNHEY and SVGAGI.

This clonotype was counted many times. The gene calls are TRBV20-1 and TRBJ2-7; 7 bases line up with TRBD2. This CDR3 spans 12 amino acids. The V and J ends lost 6 bases and 4 bases, in that order; junction bases with no gene match: 6. CDR1 is DFQATT and CDR2 is SNEGSKA in the germline V gene (reference sequence). The CDR3 bases are TGCAGTGCGGACACTAGCGCGTACGAGCAGTACTTC. Translated: CSADTSAYEQYF.

In its sample, this clonotype was seen many times. This rearrangement joins TRBV7-6 to TRBJ2-7, with D unresolved. V was trimmed by 2 bases and J by 3 bases, leaving 5 bases between them. The CDR3 contains 12 residues. The V gene's germline CDR1 is SGHVS and CDR2 FNYEAQ. The CDR3 nucleotides read TGTGCCAGCAGCTTAATCGGCTACGAGCAGTACTTC. Translating gives CASSLIGYEQYF.

This rearrangement joins TRBV12-3 or TRBV12-4 to TRBJ1-2, with D maybe TRBD1 (6 bases). The CDR3 consists of 13 residues. V lost 3 bases to trimming and J lost 8 bases, with 13 bases between them. Written as DNA, the CDR3 is TGTGCCAGCAGTTTTCTCGTACAGGGAGGCTACACCTTC. Translating it yields CASSFLVQGGYTF.

This clonotype was picked up a small number of times. The chain couples TRBV15 to TRBJ2-2; 14 bases are shared with TRBD2. The CDR3 has 17 amino acids. V shed 3 bases and J 7 bases; nucleotides not matched to a gene: 7. Germline lookup yields CDR1 LNHNV and CDR2 YYDKDF (reference sequence). In DNA form, the CDR3 reads TGTGCCACCAGCAGGGGACTAGCGGGAGCGGGGGTCGGGGAGCTGTTTTTT. Translating it yields CATSRGLAGAGVGELFF.

This clonotype has a single count. V and J are TRBV2 and TRBJ2-1; TRBD2 agrees at 13 bases. CDR1 is SNHLY and CDR2 is FYNNEI in the germline V gene. V gave up 6 bases and J gave up 7 bases; unmatched junction bases: 9. The length of the CDR3 is 16 residues. CDR3 nucleotides: TGTGCCAGCAGCGGGACTAGCGGGACTTATCTGAATGAGCAGTTCTTC. It codes for CASSGTSGTYLNEQFF.

The sample holds many counts of this clonotype. The chain employs TRBV6-6 and TRBJ2-1, with unresolved D. Germline loops: CDR1 MNHNY, CDR2 SVGAGI (reference sequence). This CDR3 has 12 amino acids. Trimming removed 3 bases from V and 7 bases from J, with 7 bases in between. CDR3 region: CASSYGRNEQFF. The CDR3 DNA sequence: TGTGCCAGCAGTTATGGAAGGAATGAGCAGTTCTTC.

This clonotype came up many times. The chain is built from TRBV29-1 and TRBJ2-7, with D perhaps matching TRBD2 (6 bases). Trimming pared 4 bases from V and 5 bases from J, leaving 9 bases between. In germline, CDR1 is SQVTM, CDR2 ANQGSEA. There are 11 residues in the CDR3. The CDR3 reads CSVGRDHEQYF. The CDR3 nucleotides are TGCAGCGTTGGGAGGGACCACGAGCAGTACTTC.

This clonotype was observed at least ten times. This chain joins TRBV28 and TRBJ2-1; 8 nucleotides align to TRBD2. After removal of 5 bases from V and 6 bases from J, the junction contained 12 bases not matched to a gene. Germline V gene data show CDR1 as MDHEN and CDR2 as SYDVKM. The CDR3 length is 16 residues. The CDR3 coding sequence is TGTGCCAGCAGTCCCTCTTCTAGCGGGCGGTTCAATGAGCAGTTCTTC. It codes for CASSPSSSGRFNEQFF.

The chain is built from TRBV4-2 and TRBJ2-3; 16 bases are shared with TRBD2. V shed 1 base and J 2 bases; nucleotides not matched to a gene: 9. The CDR3 totals 20 residues. Per the germline V gene, CDR1 is LGHNA and CDR2 is YNFKEQ. CDR3 nucleotide sequence: TGTGCCAGCAGCCAAGCGGGACTAGCGGGGGGGACTAAAGCCACAGATACGCAGTATTTT. This translates into CASSQAGLAGGTKATDTQYF.

As for this clonotype: Germline and junction disagree at one end, which may indicate a read error. V is TRBV7-2 and J is TRBJ2-1; 7 bases match TRBD2. Germline CDR1 is SGHTA and CDR2 is FQGNSA. The CDR3 extends over 15 amino acids. For the CDR3, the DNA is TGTGCCAGCAGCTTAGGGTCTAGCGGCTACAACGAGCAGTTCTTC. Amino acid sequence: CASSLGSSGYNEQFF.

The table lists this clonotype with a few counts. J is TRBJ2-2 and V is TRBV29-1, with unresolved D. The CDR3 has 14 residues. V gave up 7 bases and J gave up 1 base, with 13 bases separating them. Germline loops: CDR1 SQVTM, CDR2 ANQGSEA. The CDR3 sequence: CSAQGWGNTGELFF. The CDR3 DNA follows: TGCAGCGCCCAAGGGTGGGGGAACACCGGGGAGCTGTTTTTT.

This chain joins TRBV24-1 and TRBJ1-5, with a tentative D call TRBD1 (6 bases). Trimming stripped 9 bases from V and 5 bases from J, with 16 bases between. CDR3 length equals 14 residues. CDR1 KGHDR and CDR2 SFDVKD come from the germline V gene. In DNA, the CDR3 is TGTGCCACCGGGCCAGGGGATACTTATCAGCCCCAGCATTTT. Translated, it gives CATGPGDTYQPQHF.